This T cell receptor beta chain was recovered during a study of T cell responses to AZD1222 COVID-19 vaccine. Overall study context: Second-dose groups at about 4 or about 12 weeks were pooled.

Overall study results and limits: Dominant CD4 TCR responses targeted spike regions 160-218 and 743-854. Reportedly, nearly half the spike-specific TCRs target unmutated variant regions.

Trimming cost V 3 bases and J 2 bases, with 5 bases left between them. The CDR3 is 12 amino acids. Germline CDR1 and CDR2: KGHSH and LQKENI. The repertoire was sequenced with immunoSEQ multiplex PCR; TCRdb's copy has only in-frame clones and lacks some. The table shows 100,000 to 140,000 clones, with 80% to 90% occurring only once. Regarding this clone: Its antigen is currently unknown.

The sequences come from peripheral blood, collected on day 0 of AZD1222 vaccination. The J gene is TRBJ2-7, the V gene TRBV18; D remains unclear. The receptor's source is an adult in good health. CDR3 DNA sequence: TGTGCCAGCTCACCCCTAACCTACGAGCAGTACTTC. Protein: CASSPLTYEQYF.